These 3 T cell receptor beta chains were all obtained from the same sample, sequenced in a study of cytomegalovirus exposure and HLA in healthy donors. This PCR relied on a set of 60 Vbeta primers and 13 Jbeta primers. Libraries were prepared by immunoSEQ multiplex PCR; TCRdb keeps only in-frame clonotypes and omits some of them. The sample consists of around 93,000 clones, approximately 81% of them appearing once. Sample: PBMCs. These receptors all stem from a middle-aged woman in good health and CMV-seronegative.

The chain combines TRBV11-2 with TRBJ2-2; perhaps TRBD2 as D (6 bases). CDR1 is SGHAT and CDR2 is FQNNGV in the germline V gene. The CDR3 runs to 14 residues. V shed 5 bases and J shed 7 bases, with 14 bases lying between them. In DNA, the CDR3 is TGTGCCAGCAGCCCTGGGACTGGGGGCGGGGAGCTGTTTTTT. It is translated as CASSPGTGGGELFF.

The rearrangement uses TRBV12-5 and TRBJ1-1; no definite D call. CDR3 size: 13 residues. CDR1 is LGHNT, CDR2 FRNRAP, per germline. V was shortened by 1 base and J by 1 base, with 4 bases between the two germline ends. CDR3 sequence (DNA): TGTGCTAGTGGTTTGGGGCAGAACACTGAAGCTTTCTTT. It yields the protein CASGLGQNTEAFF. The variable domain in full, completed from reference TRBV12-5 and TRBJ1-1, reads DARVTQTPRHKVTEMGQEVTMRCQPILGHNTVFWYRQTMMQGLELLAYFRNRAPLDDSGMPKDRFSAEMPDATLATLKIQPSEPRDSAVYFCASGLGQNTEAFFGQGTRLTVV.

The chain is built from TRBV5-1 and TRBJ2-1; 10 nucleotides line up with TRBD2. This CDR3 comprises 13 residues. The J segment lost 7 bases and the V segment lost 5 bases, leaving 3 bases of the junction unmatched. The germline V gene encodes CDR1 SGHRS and CDR2 YFSETQ. The CDR3 protein is CASRLAGENEQFF. The CDR3 region has the DNA TGCGCCAGCAGGCTAGCGGGAGAAAATGAGCAGTTCTTC.